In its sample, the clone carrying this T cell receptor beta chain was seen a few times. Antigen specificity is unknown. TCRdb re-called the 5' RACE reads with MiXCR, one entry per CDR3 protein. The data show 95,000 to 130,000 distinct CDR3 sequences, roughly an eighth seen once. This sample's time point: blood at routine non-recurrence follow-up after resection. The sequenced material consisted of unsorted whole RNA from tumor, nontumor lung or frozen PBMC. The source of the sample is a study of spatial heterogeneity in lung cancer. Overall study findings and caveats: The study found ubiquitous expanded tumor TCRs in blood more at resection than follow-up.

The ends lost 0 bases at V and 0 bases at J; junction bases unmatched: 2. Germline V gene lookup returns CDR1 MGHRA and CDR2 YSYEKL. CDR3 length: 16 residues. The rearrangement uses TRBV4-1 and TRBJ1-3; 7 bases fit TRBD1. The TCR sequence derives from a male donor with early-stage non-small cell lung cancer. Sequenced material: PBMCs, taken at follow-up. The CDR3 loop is CASSQEGQNSGNTIYF. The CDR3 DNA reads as TGCGCCAGCAGCCAAGAGGGACAGAACTCTGGAAACACCATATATTTT.